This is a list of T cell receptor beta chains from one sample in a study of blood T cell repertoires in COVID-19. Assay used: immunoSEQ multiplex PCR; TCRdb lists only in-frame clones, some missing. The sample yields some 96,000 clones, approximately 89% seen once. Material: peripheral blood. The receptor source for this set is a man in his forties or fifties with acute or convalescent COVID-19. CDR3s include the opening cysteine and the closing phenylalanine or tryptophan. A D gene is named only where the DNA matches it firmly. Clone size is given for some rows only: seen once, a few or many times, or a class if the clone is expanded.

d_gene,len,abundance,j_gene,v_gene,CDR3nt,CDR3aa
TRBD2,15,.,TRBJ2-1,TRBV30,TGTGCCTGGGTGAGGGGGACTAGCGGGAGGGCGGAGCAGTTCTTC,CAWVRGTSGRAEQFF
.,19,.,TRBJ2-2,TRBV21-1,TGTGCCAGCAGCAACTTAACAGGGGGCTGTATCTTGGACACCGGGGAGCTGTTTTTT,CASSNLTGGCILDTGELFF
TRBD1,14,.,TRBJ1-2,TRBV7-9,TGTGCCAGCAGTATAATGGACAGGGGCTATGGCTACACCTTC,CASSIMDRGYGYTF
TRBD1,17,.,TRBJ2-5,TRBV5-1,TGCGCCAGCAGCTTCCGGGACAGGGGGCTAAGAGAAGAGACCCAGTACTTC,CASSFRDRGLREETQYF
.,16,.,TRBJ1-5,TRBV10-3,TGTGCCATCAGCCCCACGGACAGCCCTAGCAATCAGCCCCAGCATTTT,CAISPTDSPSNQPQHF
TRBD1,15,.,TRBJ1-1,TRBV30,TGTGCCTGGAGAAAGGACAGGGTGGCGAACACTGAAGCTTTCTTT,CAWRKDRVANTEAFF
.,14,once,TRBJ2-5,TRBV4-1,TGCGCCAGCAGCCAGCGCGGCATCCAAGAGACCCAGTACTTC,CASSQRGIQETQYF
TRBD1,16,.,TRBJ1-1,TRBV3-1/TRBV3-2,TGTGCCAGCAGCCAGGCGACAGGGGGTATGAACACTGAAGCTTTCTTT,CASSQATGGMNTEAFF
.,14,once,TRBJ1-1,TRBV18,TGTGCCAGCTCAGAGAACCAGGGGAACACTGAAGCTTTCTTT,CASSENQGNTEAFF
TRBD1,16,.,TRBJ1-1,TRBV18,TGTGCCAGCTCACCCGGACAGGGTTGGGGGAACACTGAAGCTTTCTTT,CASSPGQGWGNTEAFF
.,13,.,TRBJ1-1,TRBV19,TGTGCCAGTAGTAATCGGGGGAGAACTGAAGCTTTCTTT,CASSNRGRTEAFF
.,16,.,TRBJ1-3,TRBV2,TGTGCCAGCACCGTGCACCCAGGTGGCTCTGGAAACACCATATATTTT,CASTVHPGGSGNTIYF
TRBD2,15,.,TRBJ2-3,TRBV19,TGTGCCAGTAGTATAGGCGGGGGGTCGGGAGATACGCAGTATTTT,CASSIGGGSGDTQYF
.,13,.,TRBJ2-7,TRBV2,TGTGCCAGCGGGACGGGGGATGCCTACGAGCAGTACTTC,CASGTGDAYEQYF
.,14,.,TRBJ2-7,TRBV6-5,TGTGCCAGCAGGACTTCACAGGGTTACTACGAGCAGTACTTC,CASRTSQGYYEQYF
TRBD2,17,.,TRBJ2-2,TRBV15,TGTGCCACCAGCAGACCCAGAGGGACTAGCGGCACCGGGGAGCTGTTTTTT,CATSRPRGTSGTGELFF
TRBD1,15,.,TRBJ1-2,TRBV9,TGTGCCAGCAGCGTATCGACAGGGGTGGACTATGGCTACACCTTC,CASSVSTGVDYGYTF
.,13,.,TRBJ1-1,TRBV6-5,TGTGCCAGCGGACCCCGGGGAGATACTGAAGCTTTCTTT,CASGPRGDTEAFF